The clone carrying this TCR beta chain has more than one count but fewer than ten. Its target is unknown. Patients had newly diagnosed, untreated stage II-IVA oral cavity squamous cell carcinoma. The data were obtained in a study of neoadjuvant anti-PD-1 for oral cavity cancer. Study background: Nivolumab at 3 mg/kg was mostly given biweekly, three to four doses, pre-surgery. The study, taken as a whole, reports: Treg/Th17 ratio rose with pretreatment blood and fell with post-treatment tumor TCRbeta clonality.

Most tumor samples had 4 to 5 ug input DNA in two replicates. The method was immunoSEQ multiplex PCR; TCRdb's version includes in-frame clones alone and lacks a portion of them. This table has 10,000 or so clones, 65% to 80% appearing once. In germline, CDR1 is LNHNV, CDR2 YYDKDF (reference sequence). Trimming pared 0 bases from V and 4 bases from J, leaving 12 bases between. The length of the CDR3 is 16 residues. Sequenced here: tumor tissue, sampled before nivolumab (anti-PD-1) treatment. The TCR originated in a person aged 40 to 85 with oral cavity squamous cell carcinoma. V usage is TRBV15 and J usage is TRBJ2-2, with D perhaps TRBD2 (5 bases). CDR3 in amino acids: CATSREASTFTGELFF. CDR3 DNA sequence: TGTGCCACCAGCAGAGAAGCTAGCACCTTCACCGGGGAGCTGTTTTTT.